This T cell receptor beta chain came from a study of identical twins. Study observations and caveats: Model-predicted out-of-frame TCR alpha sharing fell below observed values in monozygotic twins. Zero-insertion analyses might be partly confounded by invariant T cells like MAIT and iNKT.

V lost 5 bases to trimming and J lost 8 bases, with 21 bases between them. This CDR3 comprises 15 residues. Germline CDR1 SGHDN, CDR2 FVKESK. The donor group consisted entirely of healthy Caucasians. This clonotype has ten or more counts. Its matching antigen is unknown. TCRdb reprocessed the 5' RACE reads with MiXCR, giving one entry per CDR3 protein. Among more than 350,000 distinct CDR3 sequences listed, around 9% were seen once. This receptor was identified in a woman between 45 and 60 years old in good health. The sample taken for sequencing was naive T cells sorted from blood. This sequence joins TRBV14 and TRBJ1-1, with a possible D match to TRBD1 (6 bases). CDR3 amino acids: CASSDLRGLSREAFF. The CDR3 DNA follows: TGTGCCAGCAGCGACCTCCGGGGGCTGTCGCGCGAAGCTTTCTTT.